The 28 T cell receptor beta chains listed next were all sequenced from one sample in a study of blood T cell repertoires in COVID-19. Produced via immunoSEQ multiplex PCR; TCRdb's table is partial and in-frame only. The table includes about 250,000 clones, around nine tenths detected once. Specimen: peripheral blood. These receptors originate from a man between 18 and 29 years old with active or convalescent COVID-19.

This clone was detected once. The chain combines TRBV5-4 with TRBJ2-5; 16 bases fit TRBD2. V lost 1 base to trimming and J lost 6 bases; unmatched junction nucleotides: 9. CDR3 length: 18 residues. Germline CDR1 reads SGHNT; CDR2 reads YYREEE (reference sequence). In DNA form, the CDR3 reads TGTGCCAGCAGCTTGTATGGGACTAGCGGGGGGGCCGGGAAGACCCAGTACTTC. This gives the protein CASSLYGTSGGAGKTQYF.

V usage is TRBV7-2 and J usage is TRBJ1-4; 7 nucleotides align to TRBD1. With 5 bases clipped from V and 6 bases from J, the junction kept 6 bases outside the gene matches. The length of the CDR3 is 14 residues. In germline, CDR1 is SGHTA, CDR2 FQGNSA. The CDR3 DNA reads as TGTGCCAGCAGCCCAAGACAGGGCGATGAAAAACTGTTTTTT. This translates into CASSPRQGDEKLFF.

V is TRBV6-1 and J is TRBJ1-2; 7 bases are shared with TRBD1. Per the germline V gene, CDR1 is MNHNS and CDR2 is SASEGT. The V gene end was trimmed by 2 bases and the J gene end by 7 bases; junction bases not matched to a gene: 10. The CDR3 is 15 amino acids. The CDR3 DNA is TGTGCCAGCAGTGAAAAGAACAGGGGATTTCGTGGCTACACCTTC. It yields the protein CASSEKNRGFRGYTF.

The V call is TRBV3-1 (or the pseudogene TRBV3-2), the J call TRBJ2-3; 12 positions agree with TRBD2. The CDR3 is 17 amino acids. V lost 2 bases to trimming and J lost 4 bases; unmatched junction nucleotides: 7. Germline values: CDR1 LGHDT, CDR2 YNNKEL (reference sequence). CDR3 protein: CASSQNKGLAGPDTQYF. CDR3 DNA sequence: TGTGCCAGCAGCCAAAATAAGGGACTAGCGGGCCCAGATACGCAGTATTTT.

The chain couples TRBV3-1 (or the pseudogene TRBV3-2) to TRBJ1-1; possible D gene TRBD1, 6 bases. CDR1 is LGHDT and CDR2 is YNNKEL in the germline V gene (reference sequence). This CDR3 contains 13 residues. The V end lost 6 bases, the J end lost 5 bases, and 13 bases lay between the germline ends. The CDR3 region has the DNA TGTGCCAGCAGTCTAGGGGGGGTAACTGAAGCTTTCTTT. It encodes CASSLGGVTEAFF.

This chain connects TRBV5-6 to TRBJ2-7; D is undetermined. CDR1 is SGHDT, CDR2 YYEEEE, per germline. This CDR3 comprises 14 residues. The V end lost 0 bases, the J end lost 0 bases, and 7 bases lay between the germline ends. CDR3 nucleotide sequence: TGTGCCAGCAGCTTGGAGCGCAGCTCCTACGAGCAGTACTTC. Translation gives CASSLERSSYEQYF.

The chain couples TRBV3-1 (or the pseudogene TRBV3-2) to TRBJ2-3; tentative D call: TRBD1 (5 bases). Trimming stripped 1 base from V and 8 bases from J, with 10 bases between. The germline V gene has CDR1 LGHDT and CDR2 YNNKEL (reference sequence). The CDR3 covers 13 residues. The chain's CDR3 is CASSQGRRGTQYF. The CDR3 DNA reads TGTGCCAGCAGCCAAGGAAGAAGGGGTACGCAGTATTTT.

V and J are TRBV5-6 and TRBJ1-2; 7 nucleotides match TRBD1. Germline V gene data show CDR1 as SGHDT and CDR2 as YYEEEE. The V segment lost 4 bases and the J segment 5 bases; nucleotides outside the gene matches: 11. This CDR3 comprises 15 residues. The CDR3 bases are TGTGCCAGCAGCCTAGTAGACAGGGAAGGGTATGGCTACACCTTC. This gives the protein CASSLVDREGYGYTF.

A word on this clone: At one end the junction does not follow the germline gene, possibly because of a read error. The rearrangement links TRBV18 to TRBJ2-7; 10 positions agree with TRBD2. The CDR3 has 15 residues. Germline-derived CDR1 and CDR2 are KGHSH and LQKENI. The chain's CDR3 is CASSPTTSGNRDRHF. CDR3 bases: TGTGCCAGCTCACCGACCACTAGCGGGAACCGAGACAGGCACTTC.

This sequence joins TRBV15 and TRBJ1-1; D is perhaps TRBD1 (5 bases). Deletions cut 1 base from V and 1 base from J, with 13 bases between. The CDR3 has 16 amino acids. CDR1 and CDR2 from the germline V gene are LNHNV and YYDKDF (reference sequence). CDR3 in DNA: TGTGCCACCAGCAGAGGGGGCAATAAAGGGAACACTGAAGCTTTCTTT. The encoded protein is CATSRGGNKGNTEAFF. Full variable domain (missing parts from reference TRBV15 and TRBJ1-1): DAMVIQNPRYQVTQFGKPVTLSCSQTLNHNVMYWYQQKSSQAPKLLFHYYDKDFNNEADTPDNFQSRRPNTSFCFLDIRSPGLGDTAMYLCATSRGGNKGNTEAFFGQGTRLTVV.

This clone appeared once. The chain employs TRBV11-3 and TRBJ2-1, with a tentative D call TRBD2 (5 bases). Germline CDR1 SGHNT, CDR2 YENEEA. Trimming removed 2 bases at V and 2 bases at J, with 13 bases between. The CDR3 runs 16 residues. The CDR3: CASSLSQRQPYNEQFF. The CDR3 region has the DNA TGTGCCAGCAGCTTATCCCAGCGGCAACCCTACAATGAGCAGTTCTTC.

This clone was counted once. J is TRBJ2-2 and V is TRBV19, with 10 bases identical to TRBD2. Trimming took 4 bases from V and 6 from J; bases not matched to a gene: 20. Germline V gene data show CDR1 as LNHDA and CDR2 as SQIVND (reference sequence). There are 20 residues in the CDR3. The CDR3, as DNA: TGTGCCAGTAGTAACCGGGGACACCTAGCGGGAGTATCAGGAGCCGGGGAGCTGTTTTTT. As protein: CASSNRGHLAGVSGAGELFF.

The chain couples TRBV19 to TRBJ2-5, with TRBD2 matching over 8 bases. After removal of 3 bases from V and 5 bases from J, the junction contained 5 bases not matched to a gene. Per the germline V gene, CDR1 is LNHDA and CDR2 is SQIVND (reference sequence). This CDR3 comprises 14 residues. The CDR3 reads CASSMRLAGETQYF. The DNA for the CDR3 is TGTGCCAGTAGTATGAGGCTAGCGGGCGAGACCCAGTACTTC.

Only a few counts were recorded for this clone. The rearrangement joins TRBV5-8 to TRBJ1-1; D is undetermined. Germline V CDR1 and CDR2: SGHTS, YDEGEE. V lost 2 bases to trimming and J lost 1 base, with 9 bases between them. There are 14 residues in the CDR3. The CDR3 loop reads CASSLTGWNTEAFF. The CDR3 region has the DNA TGTGCCAGCAGCTTAACCGGGTGGAACACTGAAGCTTTCTTT.

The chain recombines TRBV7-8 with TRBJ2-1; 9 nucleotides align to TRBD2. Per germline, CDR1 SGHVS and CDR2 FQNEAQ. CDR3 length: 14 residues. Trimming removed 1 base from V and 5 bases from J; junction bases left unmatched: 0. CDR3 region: CASSLVAGDNEQFF. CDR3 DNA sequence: TGTGCCAGCAGCTTAGTAGCGGGGGACAATGAGCAGTTCTTC.

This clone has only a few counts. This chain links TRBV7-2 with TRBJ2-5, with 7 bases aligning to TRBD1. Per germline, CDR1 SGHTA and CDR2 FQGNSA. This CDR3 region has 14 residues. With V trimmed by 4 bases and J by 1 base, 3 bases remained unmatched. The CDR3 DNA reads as TGTGCCAGCAGCTCGACAGGGCGCCAAGAGACCCAGTACTTC. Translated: CASSSTGRQETQYF.

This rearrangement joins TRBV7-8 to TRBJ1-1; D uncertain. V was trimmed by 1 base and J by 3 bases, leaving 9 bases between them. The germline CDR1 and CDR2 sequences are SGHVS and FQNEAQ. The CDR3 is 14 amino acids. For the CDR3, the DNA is TGTGCCAGCAGCTTAGATGTCCTCTACACTGAAGCTTTCTTT. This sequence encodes CASSLDVLYTEAFF.

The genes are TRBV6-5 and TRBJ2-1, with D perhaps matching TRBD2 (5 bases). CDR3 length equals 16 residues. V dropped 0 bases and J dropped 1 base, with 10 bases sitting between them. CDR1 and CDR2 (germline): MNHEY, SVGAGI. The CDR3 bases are TGTGCCAGCAGTTACTCTATCGGGGAGTCCTACAATGAGCAGTTCTTC. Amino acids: CASSYSIGESYNEQFF.

The CDR3 loop reads CASSPQQGLAVPGRKDTQYF. The DNA of the CDR3 is TGTGCCAGTAGCCCCCAACAGGGACTAGCGGTCCCCGGGAGGAAAGATACGCAGTATTTT. The chain combines TRBV19 with TRBJ2-3, with 11 bases matching TRBD2. With V trimmed by 6 bases and J by 5 bases, 22 bases remained unmatched. The CDR3 sequence is 20 residues long. CDR1 LNHDA and CDR2 SQIVND come from the germline V gene (reference sequence).

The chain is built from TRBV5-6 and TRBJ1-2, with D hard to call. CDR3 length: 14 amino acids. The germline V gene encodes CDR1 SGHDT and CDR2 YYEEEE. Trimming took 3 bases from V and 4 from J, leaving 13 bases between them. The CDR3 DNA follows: TGTGCCAGCAGCTCCCCTACCGTGATCTATGGCTACACCTTC. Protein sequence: CASSSPTVIYGYTF.

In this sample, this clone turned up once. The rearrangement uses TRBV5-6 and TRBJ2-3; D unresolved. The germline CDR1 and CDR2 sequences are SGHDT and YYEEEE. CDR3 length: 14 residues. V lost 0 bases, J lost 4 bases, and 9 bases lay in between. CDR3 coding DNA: TGTGCCAGCAGCTTGGGGGCCCGAGCAGATACGCAGTATTTT. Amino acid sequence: CASSLGARADTQYF.

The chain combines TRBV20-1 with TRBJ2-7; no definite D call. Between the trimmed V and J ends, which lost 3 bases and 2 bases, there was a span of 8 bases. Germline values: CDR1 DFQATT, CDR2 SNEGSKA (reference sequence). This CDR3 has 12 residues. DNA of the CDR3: TGCAGTGCTAGTGTCAGTACCTACGAGCAGTACTTC. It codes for CSASVSTYEQYF.

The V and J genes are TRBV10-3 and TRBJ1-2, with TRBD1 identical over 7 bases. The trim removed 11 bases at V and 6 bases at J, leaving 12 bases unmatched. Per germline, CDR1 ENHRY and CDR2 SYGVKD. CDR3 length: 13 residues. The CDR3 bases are TGTGCCTCGGGACAGTTGCATTTTGATGGCTACACCTTC. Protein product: CASGQLHFDGYTF.

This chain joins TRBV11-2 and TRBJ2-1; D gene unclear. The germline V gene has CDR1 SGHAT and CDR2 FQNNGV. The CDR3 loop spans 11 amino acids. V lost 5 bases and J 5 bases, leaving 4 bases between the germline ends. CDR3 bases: TGTGCCAGCAGCGTCAACAATGAGCAGTTCTTC. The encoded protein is CASSVNNEQFF.

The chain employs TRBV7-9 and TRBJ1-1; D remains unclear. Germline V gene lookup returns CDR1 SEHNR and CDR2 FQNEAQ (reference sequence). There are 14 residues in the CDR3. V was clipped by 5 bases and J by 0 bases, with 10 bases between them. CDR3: CASSKDGVNTEAFF. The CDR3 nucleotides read TGTGCCAGCAGCAAGGACGGGGTGAACACTGAAGCTTTCTTT.

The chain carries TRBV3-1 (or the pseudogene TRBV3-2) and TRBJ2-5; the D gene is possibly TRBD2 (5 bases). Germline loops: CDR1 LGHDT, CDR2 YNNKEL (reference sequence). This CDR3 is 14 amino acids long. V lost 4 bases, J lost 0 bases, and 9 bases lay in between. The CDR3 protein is CASSRGVYQETQYF. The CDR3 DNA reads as TGTGCCAGCAGCCGGGGAGTGTACCAAGAGACCCAGTACTTC.

CDR3 in DNA: TGTGCCAGCAGTTCCGACAGGGAAACCTACAATGAGCAGTTCTTC. Translation gives CASSSDRETYNEQFF. The gene calls are TRBV3-1 (or the pseudogene TRBV3-2) and TRBJ2-1, with TRBD1 identical over 7 bases. CDR1 is LGHDT and CDR2 is YNNKEL in the germline V gene (reference sequence). The V gene end was trimmed by 6 bases and the J gene end by 2 bases; junction bases not matched to a gene: 7. The CDR3 is 15 amino acids.

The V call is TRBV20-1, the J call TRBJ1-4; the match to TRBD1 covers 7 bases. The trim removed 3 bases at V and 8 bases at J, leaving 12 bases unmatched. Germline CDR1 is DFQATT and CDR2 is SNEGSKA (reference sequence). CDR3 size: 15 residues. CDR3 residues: CSASWARGFGEKLFF. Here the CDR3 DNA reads TGCAGTGCTAGTTGGGCCAGGGGGTTCGGGGAAAAACTGTTTTTT.